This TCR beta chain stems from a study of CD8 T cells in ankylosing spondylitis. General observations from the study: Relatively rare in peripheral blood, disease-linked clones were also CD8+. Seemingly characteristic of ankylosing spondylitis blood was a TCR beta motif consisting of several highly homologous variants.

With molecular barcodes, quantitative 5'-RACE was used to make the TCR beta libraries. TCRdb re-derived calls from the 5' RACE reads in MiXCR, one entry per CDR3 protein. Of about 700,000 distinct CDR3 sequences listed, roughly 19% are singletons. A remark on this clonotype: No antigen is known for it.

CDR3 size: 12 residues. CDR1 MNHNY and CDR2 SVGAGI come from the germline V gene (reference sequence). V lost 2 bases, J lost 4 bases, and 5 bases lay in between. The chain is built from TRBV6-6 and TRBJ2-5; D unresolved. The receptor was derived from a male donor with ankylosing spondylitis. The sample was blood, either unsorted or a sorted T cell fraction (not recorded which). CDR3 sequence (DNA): TGTGCCAGCAGTTACGGTTCAGAGACCCAGTACTTC. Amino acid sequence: CASSYGSETQYF.